These 14 T cell receptor beta chains originate from one sample sequenced in a study of identical twins (dated by TCRdb to 2016 to 2017). Receptor amplification or capture employed 5' RACE. The data were produced on an Illumina HiSeq 2000. TCRdb reanalyzed the raw reads on its own, using fastp at Q25 for trimming and MiXCR for clone calling, and kept in-frame beta chains. Each entry is one CDR3 protein sequence, shown with its most common DNA and genes. Recorded for this sample are under 800,000 distinct CDR3 sequences; roughly 20% of them occurred a single time. The leading ten clones occupy roughly 4% of the sample. Another study also made use of these data, one on T cells expressing NK-cell markers.

The sequencing input was PBMCs. These receptors were collected from a woman younger than 30 in good health.

The chain employs TRBV5-6 and TRBJ2-5; the D gene is possibly TRBD2 (5 bases). The CDR3 runs to 15 residues. V was pared by 4 bases and J by 0 bases, with 13 bases between. Germline CDR1 reads SGHDT; CDR2 reads YYEEEE. The CDR3 nucleotides read TGTGCCAGCAGCCTGATCACGGGGTACCAAGAGACCCAGTACTTC. Protein sequence: CASSLITGYQETQYF.

This chain joins TRBV2 and TRBJ2-3; the match to TRBD1 covers 9 bases. CDR1 is SNHLY and CDR2 is FYNNEI in the germline V gene. V lost 11 bases and J lost 5; bases outside the gene matches: 11. This CDR3 has 14 residues. The DNA for the CDR3 is TGTGCCGGAGGGAAACAGGGGGCTGGAGATACGCAGTATTTT. Translated: CAGGKQGAGDTQYF.

The chain recombines TRBV7-2 with TRBJ2-2; a possible D gene is TRBD1 (5 bases). CDR1 SGHTA and CDR2 FQGNSA come from the germline V gene. This CDR3 spans 16 amino acids. Trimming took off 5 bases at V and 5 bases at J, with 18 bases between the two ends. The CDR3 loop reads CASSLTPTRETGELFF. CDR3 coding DNA: TGTGCCAGCAGCCTCACCCCGACCAGGGAAACCGGGGAGCTGTTTTTT.

The V call is TRBV6-1, the J call TRBJ2-4; D not resolved. CDR1 and CDR2 from the germline V gene are MNHNS and SASEGT. Trimming removed 7 bases at V and 0 bases at J, with 10 bases between. The CDR3 is 14 residues long. CDR3 nucleotides: TGTGCCAGCATGGGCATCCAAGCCAAAAACATTCAGTACTTC. It encodes CASMGIQAKNIQYF.

The chain uses TRBV5-1 and TRBJ1-1; D is possibly TRBD1 (6 bases). The CDR3 runs to 15 residues. CDR1 and CDR2 (germline): SGHRS, YFSETQ. Trimming stripped 0 bases from V and 3 bases from J, with 12 bases between. CDR3 in DNA: TGCGCCAGCAGCTTGGAAGATGGGGGCTACACTGAAGCTTTCTTT. It translates to CASSLEDGGYTEAFF.

This clonotype has a handful of counts. The chain recombines TRBV14 with TRBJ2-2; D remains ambiguous. Trimming stripped 1 base from V and 1 base from J, with 7 bases between. The CDR3 sequence is 15 residues long. Per the germline V gene, CDR1 is SGHDN and CDR2 is FVKESK. The CDR3 sequence: CASSQVLRNTGELFF. CDR3 DNA: TGTGCCAGCAGCCAAGTTCTAAGGAACACCGGGGAGCTGTTTTTT.

This clonotype has just a few counts. CDR3 sequence (DNA): TGTGCCAGCAGCACCGGGAGGCCCTACGAGCAGTACTTC. Translated, it gives CASSTGRPYEQYF. V gene TRBV6-1 combines with J gene TRBJ2-7, with 7 bases lining up with TRBD2. Germline trimming cut 6 bases from V and 2 bases from J; bases unmatched to any gene: 4. This CDR3 comprises 13 residues. Germline CDR1 MNHNS, CDR2 SASEGT.

This chain connects TRBV20-1 to TRBJ2-2; the D is unclear. The germline gives CDR1 DFQATT, CDR2 SNEGSKA (reference sequence). This CDR3 comprises 11 residues. Trimming removed 6 bases from V and 4 bases from J, with 6 bases in between. The CDR3 loop reads CSAYVTGELFF. CDR3 DNA: TGCAGTGCATACGTCACCGGGGAGCTGTTTTTT.

The rearrangement links TRBV6-6 to TRBJ1-1; D gene ambiguous. V was shortened by 8 bases and J by 1 base, with 5 bases between the two germline ends. CDR1 and CDR2 from the germline V gene are MNHNY and SVGAGI (reference sequence). This CDR3 contains 11 residues. This CDR3 is CASLGNTEAFF. The CDR3 bases are TGTGCCAGCCTAGGGAACACTGAAGCTTTCTTT.

Only a few counts were recorded for this clonotype. The gene calls are TRBV20-1 and TRBJ2-1, with a possible D match to TRBD2 (6 bases). The length of the CDR3 is 14 residues. The V gene's germline CDR1 is DFQATT and CDR2 SNEGSKA (reference sequence). The V and J ends lost 5 bases and 0 bases respectively, with 11 bases between them. For the CDR3, the DNA is TGCAGTGCTGCCCGGGGGAGCTCCTACAATGAGCAGTTCTTC. Its translation is CSAARGSSYNEQFF.

The CDR3 is CASGLDPGRLQETQYF. The CDR3 region has the DNA TGTGCTAGTGGTTTGGACCCCGGCAGATTACAAGAGACCCAGTACTTC. The V gene is TRBV12-5, the J gene TRBJ2-5; D gene ambiguous. The V end lost 1 base, the J end lost 2 bases, and 14 bases lay between the germline ends. The CDR3 totals 16 residues. The germline V gene encodes CDR1 LGHNT and CDR2 FRNRAP.

This clonotype was detected only a few times. The V gene is TRBV7-9, the J gene TRBJ2-7; 7 positions agree with TRBD1. The CDR3 is made up of 13 amino acids. V lost 6 bases, J lost 1 base, and 3 bases stayed unmatched. Germline CDR1 and CDR2: SEHNR and FQNEAQ (reference sequence). The CDR3 protein is CASRKGQSYEQYF. The CDR3 nucleotides read TGTGCCAGCAGGAAGGGACAGTCCTACGAGCAGTACTTC.

The table lists this clonotype with a few counts. This rearrangement joins TRBV20-1 to TRBJ2-7; 9 nucleotides agree with TRBD1. This CDR3 comprises 14 residues. V dropped 2 bases and J dropped 4; count of bases not matched to a gene: 6. Germline CDR1 reads DFQATT; CDR2 reads SNEGSKA (reference sequence). The chain's CDR3 is CSARPGQGVYEQYF. CDR3 sequence (DNA): TGCAGTGCTAGACCGGGACAGGGTGTATACGAGCAGTACTTC.

This clonotype was seen more than once but under ten times. J is TRBJ1-4 and V is TRBV20-1; possibly TRBD1 for D (5 bases). Trimming took off 3 bases at V and 10 bases at J, with 18 bases between the two ends. Germline CDR1 and CDR2: DFQATT and SNEGSKA (reference sequence). The CDR3 is 14 residues long. This CDR3 is CSASLETDGGKLFF. DNA of the CDR3: TGCAGTGCTAGCCTAGAAACGGATGGGGGAAAACTGTTTTTT.